The present entry profiles one T cell receptor beta chain with its context. Its antigen remains unidentified. With 60 Vbeta and 13 Jbeta primers, the PCR was carried out. The assay was immunoSEQ multiplex PCR, and TCRdb's table has in-frame clones only and misses some. The sample lists approximately 130,000 clones, roughly 80% occurring once. The data are from a study of cytomegalovirus exposure and HLA in healthy donors. Study results and caveats: An assumption of roughly uniform sequencing depth across donors underlay the presence/absence analyses. HLA allele associations emerged for fewer than 20,000 TCR beta sequences in a later analysis, at 0.05 false discovery rate.

Per the germline V gene, CDR1 is LNHDA and CDR2 is SQIVND (reference sequence). Trimming at V came to 3 bases and at J to 3 bases, leaving 9 bases not matched to a gene. The length of the CDR3 is 18 residues. The sample consisted of PBMCs. This chain links TRBV19 with TRBJ2-3; 13 positions agree with TRBD2. The clonotype originates from a man between 18 and 29 years old in good health and CMV-seronegative. This CDR3 is CASSIRSAGLAGTDTQYF. The CDR3 DNA is TGTGCCAGTAGTATTCGATCGGCGGGACTAGCGGGGACAGATACGCAGTATTTT.